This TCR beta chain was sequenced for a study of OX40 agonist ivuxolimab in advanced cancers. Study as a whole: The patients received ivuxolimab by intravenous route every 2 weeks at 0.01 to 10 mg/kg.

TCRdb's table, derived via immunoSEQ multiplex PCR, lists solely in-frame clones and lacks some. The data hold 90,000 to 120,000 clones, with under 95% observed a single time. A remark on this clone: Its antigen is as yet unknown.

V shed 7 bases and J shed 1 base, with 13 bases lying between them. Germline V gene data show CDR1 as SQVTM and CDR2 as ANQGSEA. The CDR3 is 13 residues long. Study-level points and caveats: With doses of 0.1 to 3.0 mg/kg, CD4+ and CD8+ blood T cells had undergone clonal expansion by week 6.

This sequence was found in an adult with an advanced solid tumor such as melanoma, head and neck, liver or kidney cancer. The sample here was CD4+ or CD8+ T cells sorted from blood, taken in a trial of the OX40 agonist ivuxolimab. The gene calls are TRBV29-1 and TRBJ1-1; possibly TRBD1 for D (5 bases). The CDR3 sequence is CSGHRGANTEAFF. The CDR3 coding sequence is TGCAGCGGCCACCGGGGCGCGAACACTGAAGCTTTCTTT.